This T cell receptor (beta chain) was obtained from a study of regulatory T cells in long-lasting Graves disease. Study-level information: More than 5 years of antithyroid drugs with positive TSH receptor antibodies defined persistent Graves' disease. Study results and caveats: Patients whose Graves' disease persisted exhibited lower TCR diversity than those newly diagnosed. Exclusively peripheral blood, rather than thyroid tissue, was studied.

Sample time point: persistent/refractory GD, antithyroid drugs over 5 years with positive TRAb. RNA isolated from PBMCs was used to make the TCR library. The CDR3 loop spans 15 amino acids. V lost 1 base to trimming and J lost 2 bases; unmatched junction nucleotides: 0. Germline CDR1 SGHTA, CDR2 FQGTGA. Arm-PCR of CDR3 regions and iRepertoire HTBI primers were the basis on which TCR beta libraries were built. A single record per CDR3 protein comes from TCRdb applying MiXCR to the multiplex PCR reads. The sample records approximately 400,000 distinct CDR3 sequences, about a quarter being singletons. This clonotype showed up just once. Its target is unknown.

Material: peripheral blood mononuclear cells (PBMCs), obtained when the disease was refractory, from a patient treated with antithyroid drugs. The receptor comes from a female donor with Graves disease. The V and J genes are TRBV7-3 and TRBJ1-3; 9 bases match TRBD1. The CDR3 sequence is CASSLNRGPGNTIYF. The CDR3 DNA follows: TGTGCCAGCAGCTTAAACAGGGGGCCTGGAAACACCATATATTTT.